What follows describes a single T cell receptor (beta chain). What it recognizes is unknown. The sample originates from a study of T cell repertoires and HLA-DP antigens. Study overall: A couple of male donors and one female donor spanned ages 18-to-29 through 60-to-69.

Amplification used primers for 54 TRBV and 13 TRBJ segments. Generated by immunoSEQ multiplex PCR, the TCRdb table keeps only in-frame clones and is missing some. Of approximately 100,000 clones listed, 86% are singletons. V was trimmed by 7 bases and J by 2 bases, leaving 19 bases between them. Germline V gene sequence: CDR1 WSHSY, CDR2 SAAADI. This CDR3 has 16 residues. Average purity of the negatively selected CD4+ T cells was about 98%. V is TRBV10-2 and J is TRBJ2-3, with D uncertain. Material for sequencing was CD4+ T cells from PBMCs. The source is a man in his fifties or sixties in good health and CMV-seronegative. This CDR3 reads CASTLQPMRITDTQYF. Written as DNA, the CDR3 is TGCGCCAGCACACTACAACCCATGCGAATCACAGATACGCAGTATTTT.